These T cell receptor beta chains were read from a single sample in a study of OX40 agonist ivuxolimab in advanced cancers. The method was immunoSEQ multiplex PCR; TCRdb's version includes in-frame clones alone and lacks a portion of them. The data show roughly 74,000 clones, with about 92% seen just once and about 8% held by the top ten. The sample here was CD4+ or CD8+ T cells sorted from blood, taken in a trial of the OX40 agonist ivuxolimab. These TCRs come from an adult with an advanced solid tumor such as melanoma, head and neck, liver or kidney cancer. Both conserved end residues are part of each CDR3. The D gene is left open where the match is weak. Size is omitted from some rows. Given values are once, few, many or a class for expanded clones.

clone size	D gene	V gene	J gene	CDR3 DNA	CDR3 protein
-	-	TRBV27	TRBJ2-7	TGTGCCAGCAGTCAAACAGGAACTTGGCCTTACGAGCAGTACTTC	CASSQTGTWPYEQYF
-	-	TRBV12-5	TRBJ2-2	TGTGCTAGTGCCTCGGAACAGAGGTTGCTGTCCGGGGAGCTGTTTTTT	CASASEQRLLSGELFF
-	TRBD1	TRBV7-6	TRBJ2-7	TGTGCCAGCAGCTTAGCCCCGGGACAGACCTACGAGCAGTACTTC	CASSLAPGQTYEQYF
few	-	TRBV30	TRBJ1-2	TGTGCCTGGATGGGGACAGGCTACACCTTC	CAWMGTGYTF
-	TRBD1	TRBV30	TRBJ1-2	TGTGCCTGGGTAACACTCCCGGGACAGCTATATGGCTACACCTTC	CAWVTLPGQLYGYTF
-	-	TRBV27	TRBJ1-2	TGTGCCAGCAGTATCGGTATTTCTTATGGCTACACCTTC	CASSIGISYGYTF
-	TRBD2	TRBV2	TRBJ2-7	TGTGCCAGCAGTGGGGGGGCTAGCGGGGATTACGAGCAGTACTTC	CASSGGASGDYEQYF
-	TRBD2	TRBV2	TRBJ2-7	TGTGCCAGCAGTTCGACTAGCGGGGCTACCTACGAGCAGTACTTC	CASSSTSGATYEQYF
once	-	TRBV6-5	TRBJ1-1	TGTGCCAGCAGTTGGGGGGGATACACTGAAGCTTTCTTT	CASSWGGYTEAFF
-	-	TRBV2	TRBJ1-4	TGTGCCAGCACCTGGGGGGAACGCGGGTACGAAAAACTGTTTTTT	CASTWGERGYEKLFF
-	TRBD2	TRBV25-1	TRBJ2-5	TGTGCCAGCAGTGAATGGCGAGCGGGACTACAAGAGACCCAGTACTTC	CASSEWRAGLQETQYF
-	-	TRBV5-6	TRBJ2-5	TGTGCCAGCAGCTTGGCGCAGGGTTGGGAGACCCAGTACTTC	CASSLAQGWETQYF
-	TRBD2	TRBV19	TRBJ2-5	TGTGCGGGGACTAGATACCCGGAAGAGACCCAGTACTTC	CAGTRYPEETQYF
-	-	TRBV9	TRBJ2-6	TGTGCCAGCAGCCCTCCGGGCAGCTCGGGGGCCAACGTCCTGACTTTC	CASSPPGSSGANVLTF
-	-	TRBV27	TRBJ1-1	TGTGCCAGCAGTTTATTCGCGGGGTACACTGAAGCTTTCTTT	CASSLFAGYTEAFF
-	-	TRBV14	TRBJ1-3	TGTGCCAGCAGCCAAGGGCCGTACGGCTCTGGAAACACCATATATTTT	CASSQGPYGSGNTIYF
-	TRBD2	TRBV5-6	TRBJ2-3	TGTGCCAGCAGCTCGACTAGCGGGGGACCAGATACGCAGTATTTT	CASSSTSGGPDTQYF
-	-	TRBV28	TRBJ2-7	TGTGCCAGCAGTGTCGGACTTAGCTACGAGCAGTACTTC	CASSVGLSYEQYF
-	TRBD1	TRBV27	TRBJ1-5	TGTGCCAGCAGTTCCTCGACAGGGGTTCATAGCAATCAGCCCCAGCATTTT	CASSSSTGVHSNQPQHF
-	-	TRBV4-2	TRBJ1-4	TGTGCCAGCAGCCCGACGGCAACTAATGAAAAACTGTTTTTT	CASSPTATNEKLFF